These T cell receptor beta chains were read from a single sample in a study of cytomegalovirus exposure and HLA in healthy donors. Clones were sequenced by immunoSEQ multiplex PCR, and TCRdb holds only the in-frame ones, with some missing. The top ten hold more than 3.5% of the sample, which has 110,000 or so clones, approximately 74% seen once. The specimen sequenced was PBMCs. Source of these receptors: a woman aged 40 to 55 in good health and CMV-seropositive. Both conserved end residues are part of each CDR3. D genes are given only for firm matches. The size entry is marked missing in some rows and otherwise reads once, few, many or a size class.

V gene	J gene	D gene	clone size	CDR3 protein	CDR3 DNA
TRBV19	TRBJ2-7	NA	NA	CASSMGSYEQYF	TGTGCCAGTAGTATGGGGAGTTACGAGCAGTACTTC
TRBV7-2	TRBJ2-5	TRBD1	once	CASSLWTGEETQYF	TGTGCCAGCAGCTTGTGGACAGGGGAGGAGACCCAGTACTTC
TRBV5-1	TRBJ1-4	NA	NA	CASSLRHQGEKLFF	TGCGCCAGCAGCTTGCGTCACCAGGGTGAAAAACTGTTTTTT
TRBV5-1	TRBJ1-1	TRBD1	NA	CASSPSRQGMNTEAFF	TGCGCCAGCAGCCCTTCCAGACAGGGGATGAACACTGAAGCTTTCTTT
TRBV18	TRBJ2-1	NA	NA	CASSPTGTGGYNEQFF	TGTGCCAGCTCACCAACCGGGACTGGCGGCTACAATGAGCAGTTCTTC
TRBV6-5	TRBJ2-2	NA	NA	CASRVGEDTGELFF	TGTGCCAGCAGAGTAGGGGAAGACACCGGGGAGCTGTTTTTT
TRBV18	TRBJ2-7	NA	NA	CASSPWEIIEDEQYF	TGTGCCAGCTCACCATGGGAGATAATCGAGGACGAGCAGTACTTC
TRBV7-2	TRBJ2-7	NA	NA	CASSLGGPPYEQYF	TGTGCCAGCAGCTTAGGAGGGCCTCCCTACGAGCAGTACTTC
TRBV27	TRBJ2-7	TRBD2	NA	CASSGEGLRKQYF	TGTGCCAGCTCCGGGGAGGGCCTCCGCAAGCAGTACTTC
TRBV6-1	TRBJ2-7	NA	few	CASSEQGLTYEQYF	TGTGCCAGCAGTGAACAGGGGCTAACCTACGAGCAGTACTTC
TRBV5-6	TRBJ2-3	NA	few	CASSLQGNGYTDTQYF	TGTGCCAGCAGCTTGCAGGGGAACGGGTACACAGATACGCAGTATTTT
TRBV7-9	TRBJ2-1	TRBD1	NA	CASSLGGGGYNEQFF	TGTGCCAGCAGCTTAGGAGGGGGCGGCTACAATGAGCAGTTCTTC
TRBV7-9	TRBJ2-1	NA	NA	CSSSLRATEQFF	TGTTCCAGCAGCTTACGAGCGACGGAGCAGTTCTTC
TRBV9	TRBJ1-6	TRBD1	NA	CASSVAGTGVSPLHF	TGTGCCAGCAGCGTTGCCGGGACAGGGGTCTCACCCCTCCACTTT
TRBV7-9	TRBJ2-3	NA	NA	CASSLGQSRETDTQYF	TGTGCCAGCAGCTTGGGGCAATCCCGGGAGACAGATACGCAGTATTTT
TRBV11-3	TRBJ2-2	TRBD1	NA	CASSSGQGAPGELFF	TGTGCCAGCAGTTCCGGACAGGGGGCGCCCGGGGAGCTGTTTTTT
TRBV6-5	TRBJ2-5	NA	few	CASRTNRDVETQYF	TGTGCCAGCAGGACCAACAGGGATGTGGAGACCCAGTACTTC
TRBV7-9	TRBJ2-7	NA	NA	CASSLLRLPPGAQRYEQYF	TGTGCCAGCAGCCTTCTTAGGCTCCCTCCAGGGGCTCAGAGGTACGAGCAGTACTTC
TRBV5-4	TRBJ1-6	NA	NA	CASSLVRSSYNSPLHF	TGTGCCAGCAGCTTGGTCAGAAGCTCCTATAATTCACCCCTCCACTTT
TRBV18	TRBJ2-1	TRBD2	NA	CASSPPALAGTNLF	TGTGCCAGCTCACCACCAGCTCTAGCGGGAACTAACCTCTTC
TRBV7-2	TRBJ2-7	NA	once	CASSFAGESEQYF	TGTGCCAGCAGCTTCGCAGGGGAAAGCGAGCAGTACTTC
TRBV7-9	TRBJ1-1	NA	once	CSSSLAGAGNTEAFF	TGTTCCAGCAGCTTAGCTGGGGCAGGGAACACTGAAGCTTTCTTT
TRBV27	TRBJ1-1	NA	NA	CASSLSPTGNTEAFF	TGTGCCAGCAGTTTATCCCCCACGGGGAACACTGAAGCTTTCTTT
TRBV5-1	TRBJ2-1	TRBD2	few	CASSLSPGGLAGYNEQFF	TGCGCCAGCAGCTTGAGCCCAGGGGGACTAGCGGGTTACAATGAGCAGTTCTTC
TRBV5-1	TRBJ2-2	NA	NA	CASSLVGGTGELFF	TGCGCCAGCAGCTTGGTCGGGGGCACCGGGGAGCTGTTTTTT
TRBV6-1	TRBJ2-1	TRBD2	NA	CASSETSGGYNEQFF	TGTGCCAGCAGTGAGACTAGCGGAGGTTACAATGAGCAGTTCTTC
TRBV7-6	TRBJ2-7	TRBD2	NA	CASSSTSGSVNEQYF	TGTGCCAGCAGCTCGACTAGCGGGAGCGTAAACGAGCAGTACTTC
TRBV6-1	TRBJ2-3	NA	few	CAIRGFRTDTQYF	TGTGCCATTAGGGGATTCCGGACAGATACGCAGTATTTT
TRBV28	TRBJ1-5	TRBD1	NA	CASSLWGQGTLYGAQHF	TGTGCCAGCAGTTTATGGGGACAGGGGACATTGTATGGGGCCCAGCATTTT
TRBV7-9	TRBJ2-1	TRBD2	NA	CASSLSLAGSYNEQFF	TGTGCCAGCAGCCTGTCACTAGCGGGAAGCTACAATGAGCAGTTCTTC
TRBV7-7	TRBJ2-5	NA	NA	CASSYSPQETQYF	TGTGCTAGCAGCTACAGCCCTCAAGAGACCCAGTACTTC
TRBV2	TRBJ2-7	TRBD1	NA	CASRGLGQGTYEQYF	TGTGCCAGCAGGGGCCTGGGACAGGGAACCTACGAGCAGTACTTC
TRBV10-3	TRBJ2-1	TRBD2	once	CAISEYLSGGAEEQFF	TGTGCCATCAGTGAGTATCTTAGCGGGGGGGCAGAGGAGCAGTTCTTC
TRBV7-9	TRBJ1-4	TRBD1	NA	CSSSPLATGQGTEKLFF	TGTTCCAGCAGCCCATTAGCCACTGGACAGGGCACCGAAAAACTGTTTTTT
TRBV5-8	TRBJ2-7	NA	few	CASAGGSYEQYF	TGTGCCAGTGCCGGAGGGTCCTACGAGCAGTACTTC
TRBV25-1	TRBJ2-1	TRBD2	NA	CASSDFLAGVYNEQFF	TGTGCCAGCAGTGATTTCCTAGCGGGGGTTTACAATGAGCAGTTCTTC
TRBV30	TRBJ2-1	TRBD1	NA	CAWAGALTGRNYNEQFF	TGTGCCTGGGCGGGCGCTTTGACAGGGCGGAACTACAATGAGCAGTTCTTC
TRBV7-9	TRBJ2-7	TRBD1	NA	CASSLVQGNYEQYF	TGTGCCAGCAGCTTAGTACAGGGGAACTACGAGCAGTACTTC
TRBV6-5	TRBJ1-1	TRBD1	NA	CASSYSDRGGTEAFF	TGTGCCAGCAGTTACTCTGACAGGGGCGGGACTGAAGCTTTCTTT
TRBV7-9	TRBJ1-1	TRBD1	NA	CASSKGTGGGNTEAFF	TGTGCCAGCAGCAAGGGGACAGGCGGGGGGAACACTGAAGCTTTCTTT
TRBV7-2	TRBJ2-5	TRBD1	NA	CASSSDRAETQYF	TGTGCCAGCAGCTCCGACAGGGCAGAGACCCAGTACTTC
TRBV6-1	TRBJ2-3	NA	NA	CASRRQKKSTDTQYF	TGTGCCAGCAGAAGACAGAAGAAAAGCACAGATACGCAGTATTTT
TRBV7-3	TRBJ2-1	TRBD2	NA	CASSQFLAGAGNEQFF	TGTGCCAGCAGCCAATTTCTAGCGGGAGCAGGAAATGAGCAGTTCTTC
TRBV30	TRBJ2-5	NA	NA	CAWRRGQSQETQYF	TGTGCCTGGAGACGAGGACAGTCCCAAGAGACCCAGTACTTC
TRBV5-8	TRBJ2-1	NA	NA	CASSPGGEIYNEQFF	TGTGCCAGCAGCCCTGGAGGGGAAATATACAATGAGCAGTTCTTC
TRBV5-5	TRBJ1-2	TRBD1	once	CASRRDRVTYGYTF	TGTGCCAGCAGGCGGGACAGGGTGACCTATGGCTACACCTTC
TRBV2	TRBJ1-6	TRBD1	NA	CASSKDRVEPRSPLHF	TGTGCCAGCAGTAAGGACAGGGTAGAGCCTCGTTCACCCCTCCACTTT